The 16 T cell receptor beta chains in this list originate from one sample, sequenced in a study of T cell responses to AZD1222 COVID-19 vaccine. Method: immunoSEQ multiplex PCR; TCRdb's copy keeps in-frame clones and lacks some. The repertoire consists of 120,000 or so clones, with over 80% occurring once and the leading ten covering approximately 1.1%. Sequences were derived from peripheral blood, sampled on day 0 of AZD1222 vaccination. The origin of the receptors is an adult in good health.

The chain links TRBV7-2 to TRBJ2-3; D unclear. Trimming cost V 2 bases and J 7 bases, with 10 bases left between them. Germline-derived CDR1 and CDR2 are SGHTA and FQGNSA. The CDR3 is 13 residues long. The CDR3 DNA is TGTGCCAGCAGCTTATCAATCCAATATACGCAGTATTTT. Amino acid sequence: CASSLSIQYTQYF.

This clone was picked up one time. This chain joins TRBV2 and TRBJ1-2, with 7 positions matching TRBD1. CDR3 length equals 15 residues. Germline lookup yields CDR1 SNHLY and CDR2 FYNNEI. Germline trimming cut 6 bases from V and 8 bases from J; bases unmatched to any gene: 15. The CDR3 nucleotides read TGTGCCAGCAGCCAGTCAGCGACAGGGAGTCGGGGCTACACCTTC. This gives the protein CASSQSATGSRGYTF.

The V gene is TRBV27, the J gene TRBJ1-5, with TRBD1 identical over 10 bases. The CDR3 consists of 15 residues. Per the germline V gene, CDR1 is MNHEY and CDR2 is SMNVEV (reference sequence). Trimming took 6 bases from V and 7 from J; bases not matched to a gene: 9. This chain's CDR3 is CASSRTGTGEQPQHF. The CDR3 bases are TGTGCCAGCAGCCGTACCGGGACAGGGGAACAGCCCCAGCATTTT.

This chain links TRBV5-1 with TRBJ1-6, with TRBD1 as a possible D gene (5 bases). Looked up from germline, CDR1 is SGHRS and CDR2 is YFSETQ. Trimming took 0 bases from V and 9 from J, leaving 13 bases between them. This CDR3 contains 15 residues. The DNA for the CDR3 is TGCGCCAGCAGCTTGGATCAGGGAACAATTTCACCCCTCCACTTT. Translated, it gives CASSLDQGTISPLHF.

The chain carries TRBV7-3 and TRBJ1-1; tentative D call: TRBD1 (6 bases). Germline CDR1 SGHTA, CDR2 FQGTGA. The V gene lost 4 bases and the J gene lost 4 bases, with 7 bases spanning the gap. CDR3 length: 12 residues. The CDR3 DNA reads TGTGCCAGCAGCTCCAGGGGCACTGAAGCTTTCTTT. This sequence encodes CASSSRGTEAFF.

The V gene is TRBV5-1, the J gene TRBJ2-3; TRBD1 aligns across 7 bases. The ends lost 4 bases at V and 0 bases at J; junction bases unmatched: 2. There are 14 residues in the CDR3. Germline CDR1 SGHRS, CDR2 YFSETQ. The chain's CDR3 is CASSNRGSTDTQYF. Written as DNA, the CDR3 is TGCGCCAGCAGCAACAGGGGCAGCACAGATACGCAGTATTTT.

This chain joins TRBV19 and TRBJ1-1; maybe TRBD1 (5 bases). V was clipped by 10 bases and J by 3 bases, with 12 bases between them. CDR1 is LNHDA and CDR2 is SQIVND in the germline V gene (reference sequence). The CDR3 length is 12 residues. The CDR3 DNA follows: TGTGCCACCAGACAGACAGACACTGAAGCTTTCTTT. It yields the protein CATRQTDTEAFF.

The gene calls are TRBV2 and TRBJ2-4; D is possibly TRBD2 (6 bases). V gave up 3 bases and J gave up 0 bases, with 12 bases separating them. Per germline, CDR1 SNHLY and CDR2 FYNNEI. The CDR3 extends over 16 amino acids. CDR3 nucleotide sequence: TGTGCCAGCAGTGAGGGAGTGGAGGGAGCCAAAAACATTCAGTACTTC. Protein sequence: CASSEGVEGAKNIQYF.

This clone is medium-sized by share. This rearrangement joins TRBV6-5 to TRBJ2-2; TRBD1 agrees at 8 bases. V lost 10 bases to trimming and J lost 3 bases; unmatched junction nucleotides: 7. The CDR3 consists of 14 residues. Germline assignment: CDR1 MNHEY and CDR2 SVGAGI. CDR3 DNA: TGTGCCACCAACGGACAGGGTCACACCGGGGAGCTGTTTTTT. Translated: CATNGQGHTGELFF.

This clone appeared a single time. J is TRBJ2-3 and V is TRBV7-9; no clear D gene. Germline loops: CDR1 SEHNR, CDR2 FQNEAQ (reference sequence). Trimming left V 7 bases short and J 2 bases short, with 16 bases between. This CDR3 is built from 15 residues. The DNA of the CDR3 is TGTGCCAGCACCATCTCATCCTGGGACACAGATACGCAGTATTTT. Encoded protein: CASTISSWDTDTQYF. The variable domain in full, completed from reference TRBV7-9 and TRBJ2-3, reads DTGVSQNPRHKITKRGQNVTFRCDPISEHNRLYWYRQTLGQGPEFLTYFQNEAQLEKSRLLSDRFSAERPKGSFSTLEIQRTEQGDSAMYLCASTISSWDTDTQYFGPGTRLTVL.

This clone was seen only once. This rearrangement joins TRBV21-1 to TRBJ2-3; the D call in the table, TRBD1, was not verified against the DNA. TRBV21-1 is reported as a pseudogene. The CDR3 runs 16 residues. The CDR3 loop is CASRAYRHLSTDTQYF. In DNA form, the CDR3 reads TGTGCCAGCAGAGCTTACAGGCACCTGAGCACAGATACGCAGTATTTT.

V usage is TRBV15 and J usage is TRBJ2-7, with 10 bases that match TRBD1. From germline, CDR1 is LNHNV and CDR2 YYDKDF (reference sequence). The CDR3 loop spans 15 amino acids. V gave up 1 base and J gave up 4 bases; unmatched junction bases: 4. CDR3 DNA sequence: TGTGCCACCAGCAGAGGACGGGACAGGGGTTACGAGCAGTACTTC. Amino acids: CATSRGRDRGYEQYF.

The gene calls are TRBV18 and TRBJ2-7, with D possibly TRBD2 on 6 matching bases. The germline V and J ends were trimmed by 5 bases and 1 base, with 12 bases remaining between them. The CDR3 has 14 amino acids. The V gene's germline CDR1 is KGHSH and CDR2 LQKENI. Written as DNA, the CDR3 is TGTGCCAGCTCATTCGGGACTCTATCCTACGAGCAGTACTTC. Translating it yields CASSFGTLSYEQYF. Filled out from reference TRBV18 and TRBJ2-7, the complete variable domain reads NAGVMQNPRHLVRRRGQEARLRCSPMKGHSHVYWYRQLPEEGLKFMVYLQKENIIDESGMPKERFSAEFPKEGPSILRIQQVVRGDSAAYFCASSFGTLSYEQYFGPGTRLTVT.

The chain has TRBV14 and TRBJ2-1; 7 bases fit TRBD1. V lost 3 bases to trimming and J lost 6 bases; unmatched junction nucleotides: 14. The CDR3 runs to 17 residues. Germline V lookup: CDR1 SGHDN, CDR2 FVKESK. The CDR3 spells CASSHLLGGARGNEQFF. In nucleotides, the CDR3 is TGTGCCAGCAGCCACCTATTAGGGGGCGCTAGGGGCAATGAGCAGTTCTTC. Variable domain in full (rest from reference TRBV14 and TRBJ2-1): EAGVTQFPSHSVIEKGQTVTLRCDPISGHDNLYWYRRVMGKEIKFLLHFVKESKQDESGMPNNRFLAERTGGTYSTLKVQPAELEDSGVYFCASSHLLGGARGNEQFFGPGTRLTVL.

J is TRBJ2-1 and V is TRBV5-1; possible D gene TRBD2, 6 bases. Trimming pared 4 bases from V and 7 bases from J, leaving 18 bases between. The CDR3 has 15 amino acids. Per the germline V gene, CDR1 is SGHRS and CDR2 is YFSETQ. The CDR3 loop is CASSRGLQMGNEQFF. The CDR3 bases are TGCGCCAGCAGCCGGGGACTTCAGATGGGTAATGAGCAGTTCTTC.

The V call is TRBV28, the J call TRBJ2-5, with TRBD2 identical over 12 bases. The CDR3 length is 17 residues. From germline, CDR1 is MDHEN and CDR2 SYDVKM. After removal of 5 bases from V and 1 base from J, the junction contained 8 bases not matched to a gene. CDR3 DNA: TGTGCCAGCAGTCTACGGACTAGCGGGACATTCCAAGAGACCCAGTACTTC. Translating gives CASSLRTSGTFQETQYF.